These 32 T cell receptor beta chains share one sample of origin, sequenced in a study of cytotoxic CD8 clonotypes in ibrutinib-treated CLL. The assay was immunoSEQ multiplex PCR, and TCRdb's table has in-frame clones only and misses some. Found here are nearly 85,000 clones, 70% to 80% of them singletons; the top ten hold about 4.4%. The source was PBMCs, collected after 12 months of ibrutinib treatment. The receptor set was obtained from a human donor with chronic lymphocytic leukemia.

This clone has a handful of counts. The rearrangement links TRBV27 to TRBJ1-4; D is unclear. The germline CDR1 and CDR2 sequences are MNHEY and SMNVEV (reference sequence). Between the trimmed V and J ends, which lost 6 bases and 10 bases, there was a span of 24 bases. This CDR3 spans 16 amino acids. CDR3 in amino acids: CASSPLPTLDSGKLFF. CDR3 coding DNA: TGTGCCAGCAGCCCCCTCCCGACCCTCGATTCCGGAAAACTGTTTTTT.

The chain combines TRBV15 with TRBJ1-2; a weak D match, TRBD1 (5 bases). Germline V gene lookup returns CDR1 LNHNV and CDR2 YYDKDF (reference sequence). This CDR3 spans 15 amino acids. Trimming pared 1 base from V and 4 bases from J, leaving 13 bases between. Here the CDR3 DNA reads TGTGCCACCAGCAGAGGGGGCAGCTACGCCTATGGCTACACCTTC. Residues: CATSRGGSYAYGYTF.

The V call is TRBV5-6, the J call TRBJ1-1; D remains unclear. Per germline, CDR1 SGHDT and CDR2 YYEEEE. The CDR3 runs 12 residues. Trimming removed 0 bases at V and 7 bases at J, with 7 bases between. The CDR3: CASSLGPREAFF. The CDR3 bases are TGTGCCAGCAGCTTGGGCCCCCGTGAAGCTTTCTTT.

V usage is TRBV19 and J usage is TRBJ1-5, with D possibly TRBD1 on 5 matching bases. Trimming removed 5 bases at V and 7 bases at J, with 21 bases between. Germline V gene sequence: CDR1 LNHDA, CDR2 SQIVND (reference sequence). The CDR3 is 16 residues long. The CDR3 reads CASSPPDGVGGQPQHF. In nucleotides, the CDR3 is TGTGCCAGTAGTCCCCCGGACGGGGTTGGGGGGCAGCCCCAGCATTTT.

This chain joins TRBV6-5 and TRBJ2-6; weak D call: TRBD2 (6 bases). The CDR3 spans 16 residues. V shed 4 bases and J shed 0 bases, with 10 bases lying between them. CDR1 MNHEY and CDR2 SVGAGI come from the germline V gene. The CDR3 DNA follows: TGTGCCAGCAGTTTGGAGGGGAGCTCTGGGGCCAACGTCCTGACTTTC. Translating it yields CASSLEGSSGANVLTF.

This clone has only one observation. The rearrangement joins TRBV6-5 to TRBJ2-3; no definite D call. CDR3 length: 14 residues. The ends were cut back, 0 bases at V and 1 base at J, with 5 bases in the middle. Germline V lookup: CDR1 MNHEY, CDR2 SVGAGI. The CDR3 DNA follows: TGTGCCAGCAGTTACTCCCTAGGCACAGATACGCAGTATTTT. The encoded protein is CASSYSLGTDTQYF.

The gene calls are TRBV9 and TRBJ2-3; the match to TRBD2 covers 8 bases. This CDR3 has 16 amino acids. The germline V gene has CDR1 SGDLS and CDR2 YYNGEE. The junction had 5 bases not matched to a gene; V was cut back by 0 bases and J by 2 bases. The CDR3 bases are TGTGCCAGCAGCGTAGCGGTAGCGGGGCTCACAGATACGCAGTATTTT. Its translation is CASSVAVAGLTDTQYF.

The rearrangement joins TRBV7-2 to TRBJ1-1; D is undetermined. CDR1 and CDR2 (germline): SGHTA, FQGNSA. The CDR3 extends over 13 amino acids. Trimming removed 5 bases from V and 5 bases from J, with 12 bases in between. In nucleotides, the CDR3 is TGTGCCAGCAGCCGGACCGGGCTGACTGAAGCTTTCTTT. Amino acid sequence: CASSRTGLTEAFF. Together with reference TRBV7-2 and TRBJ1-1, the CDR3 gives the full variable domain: GAGVSQSPSNKVTEKGKDVELRCDPISGHTALYWYRQSLGQGLEFLIYFQGNSAPDKSGLPSDRFSAERTGGSVSTLTIQRTQQEDSAVYLCASSRTGLTEAFFGQGTRLTVV.

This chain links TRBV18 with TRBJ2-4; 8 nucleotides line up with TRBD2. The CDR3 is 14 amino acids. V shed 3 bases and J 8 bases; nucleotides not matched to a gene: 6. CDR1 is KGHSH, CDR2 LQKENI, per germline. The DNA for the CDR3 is TGTGCCAGCTCACCGGTAGCGGGAAGGGACATTCAGTACTTC. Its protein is CASSPVAGRDIQYF.

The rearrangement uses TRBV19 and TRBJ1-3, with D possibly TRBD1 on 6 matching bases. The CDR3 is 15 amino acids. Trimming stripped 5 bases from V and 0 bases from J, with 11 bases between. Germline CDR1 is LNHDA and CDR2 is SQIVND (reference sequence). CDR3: CASSAPQGSGNTIYF. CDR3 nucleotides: TGTGCCAGTAGTGCCCCACAGGGCTCTGGAAACACCATATATTTT.

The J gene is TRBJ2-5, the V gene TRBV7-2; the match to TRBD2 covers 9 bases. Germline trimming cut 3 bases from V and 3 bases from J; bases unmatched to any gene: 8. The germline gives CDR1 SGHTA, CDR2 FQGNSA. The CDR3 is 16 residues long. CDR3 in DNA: TGTGCCAGCAGCTTTACGAGCGGGGGGCTAAAAGAGACCCAGTACTTC. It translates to CASSFTSGGLKETQYF.

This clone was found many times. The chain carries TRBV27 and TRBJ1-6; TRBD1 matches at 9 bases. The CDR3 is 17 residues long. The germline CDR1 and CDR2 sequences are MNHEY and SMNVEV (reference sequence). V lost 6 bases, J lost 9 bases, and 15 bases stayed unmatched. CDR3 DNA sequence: TGTGCCAGCAGCCACCTTTTTGTATCGGGACAGGGTTCACCCCTCCACTTT. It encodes CASSHLFVSGQGSPLHF.

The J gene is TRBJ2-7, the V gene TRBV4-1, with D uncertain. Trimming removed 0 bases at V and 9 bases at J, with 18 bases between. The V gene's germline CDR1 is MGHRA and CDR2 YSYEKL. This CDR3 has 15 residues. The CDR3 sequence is CASSQDPGLTYRQYF. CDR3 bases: TGCGCCAGCAGCCAAGATCCCGGGCTAACCTATAGGCAGTACTTC.

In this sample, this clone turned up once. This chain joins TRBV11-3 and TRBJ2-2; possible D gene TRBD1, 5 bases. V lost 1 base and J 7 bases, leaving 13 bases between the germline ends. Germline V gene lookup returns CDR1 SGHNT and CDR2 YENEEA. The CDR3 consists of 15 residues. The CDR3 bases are TGTGCCAGCAGCTTAGTAGGGGCTAGTGGCGGGGAGCTGTTTTTT. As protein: CASSLVGASGGELFF.

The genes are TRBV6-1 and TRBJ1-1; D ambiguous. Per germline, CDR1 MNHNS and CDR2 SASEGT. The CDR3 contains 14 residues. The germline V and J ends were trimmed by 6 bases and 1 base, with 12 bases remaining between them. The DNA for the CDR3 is TGTGCCAGCAGATCCCACTGGGCGAACACTGAAGCTTTCTTT. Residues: CASRSHWANTEAFF.

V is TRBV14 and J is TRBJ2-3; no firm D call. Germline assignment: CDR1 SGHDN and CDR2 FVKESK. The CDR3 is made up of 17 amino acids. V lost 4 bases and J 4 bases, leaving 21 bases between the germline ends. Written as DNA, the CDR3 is TGTGCCAGCAGCCCAGCCCCGCGCTTTTGGAGCGCAGATACGCAGTATTTT. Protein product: CASSPAPRFWSADTQYF.

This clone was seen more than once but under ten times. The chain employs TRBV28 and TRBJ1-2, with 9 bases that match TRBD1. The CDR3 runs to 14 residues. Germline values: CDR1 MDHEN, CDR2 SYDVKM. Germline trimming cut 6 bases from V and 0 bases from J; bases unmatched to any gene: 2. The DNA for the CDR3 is TGTGCCAGCAGGACAGGGGGAGCTAACTATGGCTACACCTTC. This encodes CASRTGGANYGYTF.

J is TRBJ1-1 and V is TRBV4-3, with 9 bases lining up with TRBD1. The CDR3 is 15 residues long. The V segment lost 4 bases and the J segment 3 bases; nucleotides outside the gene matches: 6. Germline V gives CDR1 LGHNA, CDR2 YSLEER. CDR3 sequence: CASSRLTGGDTEAFF. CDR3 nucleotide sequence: TGCGCCAGCAGCCGACTGACAGGGGGGGACACTGAAGCTTTCTTT.

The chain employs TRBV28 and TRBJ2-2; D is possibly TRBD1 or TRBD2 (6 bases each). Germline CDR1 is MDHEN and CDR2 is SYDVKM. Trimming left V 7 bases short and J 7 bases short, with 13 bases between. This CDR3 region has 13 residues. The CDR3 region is CASNEGGGGELFF. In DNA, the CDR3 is TGTGCCAGCAATGAGGGGGGCGGCGGGGAGCTGTTTTTT.

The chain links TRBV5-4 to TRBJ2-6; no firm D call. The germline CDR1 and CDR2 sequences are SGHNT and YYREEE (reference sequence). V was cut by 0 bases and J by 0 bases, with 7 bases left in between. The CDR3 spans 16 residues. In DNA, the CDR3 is TGTGCCAGCAGCTTGGCCGTCGGCTCTGGGGCCAACGTCCTGACTTTC. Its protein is CASSLAVGSGANVLTF. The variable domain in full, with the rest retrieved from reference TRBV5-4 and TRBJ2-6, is ETGVTQSPTHLIKTRGQQVTLRCSSQSGHNTVSWYQQALGQGPQFIFQYYREEENGRGNFPPRFSGLQFPNYSSELNVNALELDDSALYLCASSLAVGSGANVLTFGAGSRLTVL.

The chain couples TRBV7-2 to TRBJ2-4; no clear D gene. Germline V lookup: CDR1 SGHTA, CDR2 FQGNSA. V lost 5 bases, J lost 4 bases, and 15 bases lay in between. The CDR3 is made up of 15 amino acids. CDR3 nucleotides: TGTGCCAGCAGCCCTCTTTCGTATCCAAAAAACATTCAGTACTTC. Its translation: CASSPLSYPKNIQYF.

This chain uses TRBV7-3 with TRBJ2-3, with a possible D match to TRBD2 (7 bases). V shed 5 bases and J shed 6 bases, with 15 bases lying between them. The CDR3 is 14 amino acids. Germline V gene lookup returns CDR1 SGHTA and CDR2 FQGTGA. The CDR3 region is CASSPAGARDTQYF. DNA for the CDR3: TGTGCCAGCAGCCCCGCGGGGGCCCGGGATACGCAGTATTTT.

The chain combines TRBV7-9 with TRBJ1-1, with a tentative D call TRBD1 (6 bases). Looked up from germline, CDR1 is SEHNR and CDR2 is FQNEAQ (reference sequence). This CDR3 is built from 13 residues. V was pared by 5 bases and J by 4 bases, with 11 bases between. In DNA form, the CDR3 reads TGTGCCAGCAGCCCGAGGGGGGCCACTGAAGCTTTCTTT. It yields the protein CASSPRGATEAFF.

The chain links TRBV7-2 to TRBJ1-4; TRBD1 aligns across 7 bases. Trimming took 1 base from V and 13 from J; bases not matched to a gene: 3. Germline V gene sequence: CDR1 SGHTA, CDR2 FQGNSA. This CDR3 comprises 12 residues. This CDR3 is CASSLGPGGLFF. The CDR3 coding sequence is TGTGCCAGCAGCTTAGGTCCAGGGGGACTGTTTTTT.

Here the CDR3 reads CASSPNPGTGELFF. The CDR3 DNA is TGTGCCAGCTCACCAAACCCTGGCACCGGGGAGCTGTTTTTT. This chain links TRBV18 with TRBJ2-2; the D is unclear. Germline CDR1 is KGHSH and CDR2 is LQKENI. This CDR3 spans 14 amino acids. V gave up 2 bases and J gave up 4 bases, with 8 bases separating them.

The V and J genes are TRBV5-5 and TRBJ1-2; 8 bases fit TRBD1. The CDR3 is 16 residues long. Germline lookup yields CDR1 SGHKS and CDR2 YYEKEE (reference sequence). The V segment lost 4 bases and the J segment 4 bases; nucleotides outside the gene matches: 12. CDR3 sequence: CASSGGGQASPYGYTF. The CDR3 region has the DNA TGTGCCAGCAGCGGAGGGGGACAGGCGTCCCCCTATGGCTACACCTTC. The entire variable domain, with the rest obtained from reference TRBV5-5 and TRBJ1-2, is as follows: DAGVTQSPTHLIKTRGQQVTLRCSPISGHKSVSWYQQVLGQGPQFIFQYYEKEERGRGNFPDRFSARQFPNYSSELNVNALLLGDSALYLCASSGGGQASPYGYTFGSGTRLTVV.

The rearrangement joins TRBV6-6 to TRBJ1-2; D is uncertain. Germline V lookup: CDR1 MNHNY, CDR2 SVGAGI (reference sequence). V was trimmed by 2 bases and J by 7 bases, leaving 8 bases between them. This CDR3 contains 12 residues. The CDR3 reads CASSYGPGGYTF. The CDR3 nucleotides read TGTGCCAGCAGTTACGGGCCGGGTGGCTACACCTTC.

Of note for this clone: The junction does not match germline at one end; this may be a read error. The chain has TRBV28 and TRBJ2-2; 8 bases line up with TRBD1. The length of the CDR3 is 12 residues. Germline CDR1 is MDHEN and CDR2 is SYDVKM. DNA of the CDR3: TGCATCGCAGGGGGCAACACCGGGGAGCTGTTTTTT. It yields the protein CIAGGNTGELFF. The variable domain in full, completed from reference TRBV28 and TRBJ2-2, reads DVKVTQSSRYLVKRTGEKVFLECVQDMDHENMFWYRQDPGLGLRLIYFSYDVKMKEKGDIPEGYSVSREKKERFSLILESASTNQTSMYLCIAGGNTGELFFGEGSRLTVL.

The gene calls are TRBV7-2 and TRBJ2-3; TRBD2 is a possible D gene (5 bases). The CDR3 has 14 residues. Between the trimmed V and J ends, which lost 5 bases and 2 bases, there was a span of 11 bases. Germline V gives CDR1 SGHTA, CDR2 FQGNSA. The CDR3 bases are TGTGCCAGCAGCCCTAGCCCCCTCACAGATACGCAGTATTTT. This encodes CASSPSPLTDTQYF.

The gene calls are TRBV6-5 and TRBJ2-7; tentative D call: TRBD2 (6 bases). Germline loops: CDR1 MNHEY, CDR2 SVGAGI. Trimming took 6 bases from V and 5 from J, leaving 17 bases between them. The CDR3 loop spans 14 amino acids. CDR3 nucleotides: TGTGCCAGCAGCACACTCGGGACTTTCCACGAGCAGTACTTC. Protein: CASSTLGTFHEQYF.

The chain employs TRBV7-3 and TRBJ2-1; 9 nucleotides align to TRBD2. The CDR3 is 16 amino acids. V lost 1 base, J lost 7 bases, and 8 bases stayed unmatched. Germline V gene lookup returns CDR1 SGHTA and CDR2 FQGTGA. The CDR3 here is CASSLSGSGSLNEQFF. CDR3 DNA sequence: TGTGCCAGCAGCTTAAGTGGTAGCGGGAGTTTGAATGAGCAGTTCTTC.

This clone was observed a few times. The CDR3 region has the DNA TGTGCCAGCAGCTTGGCCCCGGCCCAGAACACTGAAGCTTTCTTT. This codes for CASSLAPAQNTEAFF. The rearrangement links TRBV5-8 to TRBJ1-1; D uncertain. Trimming removed 0 bases from V and 1 base from J, with 10 bases in between. The germline V gene encodes CDR1 SGHTS and CDR2 YDEGEE. The CDR3 has 15 residues. Variable domain in full (rest from reference TRBV5-8 and TRBJ1-1): EAGVTQSPTHLIKTRGQQATLRCSPISGHTSVYWYQQALGLGLQFLLWYDEGEERNRGNFPPRFSGRQFPNYSSELNVNALELEDSALYLCASSLAPAQNTEAFFGQGTRLTVV.